What follows are 11 T cell receptor beta chains derived from one specimen sequenced in a study of identical twins. TCRdb analysed the 5' RACE reads with MiXCR anew, one entry per CDR3 protein. Of 400,000 to 650,000 distinct CDR3 sequences in the sample, roughly a fifth are singletons; the top ten hold 0.75% to 0.95%. The same sample was also used in a study of T cells expressing NK-cell markers.

The sequenced material came from CD4+ T cells sorted from blood. The receptor source for this set is a young woman in good health.

The gene calls are TRBV11-2 and TRBJ2-1; D gene ambiguous. The CDR3 contains 15 residues. CDR1 and CDR2 (germline): SGHAT, FQNNGV. The V and J ends lost 4 bases and 5 bases respectively, with 15 bases between them. CDR3 bases: TGTGCCAGCAGCTCCGCAATGCCAGCGCACAATGAGCAGTTCTTC. Protein: CASSSAMPAHNEQFF.

This clonotype was seen more than once but under ten times. The V and J genes are TRBV20-1 and TRBJ1-2; the D gene is possibly TRBD1 (6 bases). The germline V and J ends were trimmed by 5 bases and 6 bases, with 13 bases remaining between them. Germline CDR1 is DFQATT and CDR2 is SNEGSKA (reference sequence). This CDR3 contains 12 residues. The CDR3 is CSAHWGANGYTF. CDR3 DNA: TGCAGTGCTCACTGGGGGGCGAATGGCTACACCTTC.

This clonotype has more than one count but fewer than ten. J is TRBJ2-2 and V is TRBV5-1, with 8 bases matching TRBD1. V lost 4 bases, J lost 5 bases, and 10 bases stayed unmatched. CDR3 length: 16 residues. Germline V gene data show CDR1 as SGHRS and CDR2 as YFSETQ. The CDR3 loop is CASSPLTGARTGELFF. In DNA form, the CDR3 reads TGCGCCAGCAGCCCCCTGACAGGGGCGAGGACCGGGGAGCTGTTTTTT.

This clonotype has only a few counts. The gene calls are TRBV6-5 and TRBJ2-1, with 10 nucleotides matching TRBD2. CDR1 MNHEY and CDR2 SVGAGI come from the germline V gene. CDR3 length: 16 residues. J was trimmed by 8 bases and V by 0 bases; bases with no gene match: 7. The CDR3 spells CASSYSILAGGDEQFF. In nucleotides, the CDR3 is TGTGCCAGCAGTTACTCGATATTAGCGGGAGGAGATGAGCAGTTCTTC.

The chain couples TRBV10-1 to TRBJ2-3; D is perhaps TRBD1 (5 bases). The CDR3 sequence is 13 residues long. Germline V gene data show CDR1 as WNHNN and CDR2 as SYGVQD (reference sequence). V was clipped by 4 bases and J by 4 bases, with 9 bases between them. The CDR3 spells CASSGVRADTQYF. CDR3 coding DNA: TGCGCCAGCAGTGGAGTCAGGGCAGATACGCAGTATTTT.

The gene calls are TRBV12-3 or TRBV12-4 and TRBJ1-2, with D unclear. This CDR3 spans 14 amino acids. Trimming removed 6 bases from V and 6 bases from J, with 17 bases in between. The CDR3 nucleotides read TGTGCCAGCAGGCGGACGGAGCTTCGAGATGGCTACACCTTC. This codes for CASRRTELRDGYTF.

This sequence joins TRBV20-1 and TRBJ2-1, with no clear D. The CDR3 sequence is 14 residues long. Germline CDR1 and CDR2: DFQATT and SNEGSKA (reference sequence). V was pared by 5 bases and J by 6 bases, with 17 bases between. The DNA of the CDR3 is TGCAGTGCTGATTCGACGGCCCCGACCAATGAGCAGTTCTTC. Encoded protein: CSADSTAPTNEQFF.

The chain joins TRBV6-1 to TRBJ2-7, with a possible D match to TRBD1 (6 bases). CDR1 is MNHNS and CDR2 is SASEGT in the germline V gene. Trimming took 4 bases from V and 7 from J, leaving 17 bases between them. This CDR3 contains 14 residues. The CDR3 DNA is TGTGCCAGCAGTGTCCGAGCAGGGGCCCTTGAGCAGTACTTC. It is translated as CASSVRAGALEQYF.

This clonotype was found a few times. The chain links TRBV20-1 to TRBJ2-7; D possibly corresponds to TRBD2 (5 bases). In germline, CDR1 is DFQATT, CDR2 SNEGSKA (reference sequence). The CDR3 runs to 14 residues. Trimming pared 3 bases from V and 4 bases from J, leaving 16 bases between. This CDR3 reads CSASPAGGMYEQYF. Written as DNA, the CDR3 is TGCAGTGCTAGCCCGGCGGGTGGAATGTACGAGCAGTACTTC.

The chain has TRBV6-2 or TRBV6-3 and TRBJ1-2; maybe TRBD1 (5 bases). This CDR3 has 13 residues. Trimming removed 6 bases from V and 7 bases from J, with 15 bases in between. Germline V gene sequence: CDR1 MNHEY, CDR2 SVGEGT. The CDR3 bases are TGTGCCAGCAGACGGGACGCCGGGTTTGGCTACACCTTC. This sequence encodes CASRRDAGFGYTF.

V and J are TRBV7-8 and TRBJ1-1, with 9 bases matching TRBD1. The V segment lost 5 bases and the J segment 0 bases; nucleotides outside the gene matches: 4. The V gene's germline CDR1 is SGHVS and CDR2 FQNEAQ. CDR3 length: 15 residues. DNA of the CDR3: TGTGCCAGCAGCCAGGGACAGGGATTGAACACTGAAGCTTTCTTT. Protein sequence: CASSQGQGLNTEAFF. Together with reference TRBV7-8 and TRBJ1-1, the CDR3 gives the full variable domain: GAGVSQSPRYKVAKRGQDVALRCDPISGHVSLFWYQQALGQGPEFLTYFQNEAQLDKSGLPSDRFFAERPEGSVSTLKIQRTQQEDSAVYLCASSQGQGLNTEAFFGQGTRLTVV.